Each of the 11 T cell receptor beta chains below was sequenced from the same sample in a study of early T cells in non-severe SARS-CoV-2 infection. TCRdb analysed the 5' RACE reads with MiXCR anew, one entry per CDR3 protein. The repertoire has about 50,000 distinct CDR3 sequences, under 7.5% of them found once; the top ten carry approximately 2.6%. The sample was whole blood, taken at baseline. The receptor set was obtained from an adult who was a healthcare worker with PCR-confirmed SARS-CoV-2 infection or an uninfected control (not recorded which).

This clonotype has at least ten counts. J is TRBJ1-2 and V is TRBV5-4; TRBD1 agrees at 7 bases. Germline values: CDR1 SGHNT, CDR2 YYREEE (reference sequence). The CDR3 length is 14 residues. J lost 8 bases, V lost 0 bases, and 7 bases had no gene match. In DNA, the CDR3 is TGTGCCAGCAGCTTGGACAGGGGTCTAGGAGGCTACACCTTC. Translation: CASSLDRGLGGYTF.

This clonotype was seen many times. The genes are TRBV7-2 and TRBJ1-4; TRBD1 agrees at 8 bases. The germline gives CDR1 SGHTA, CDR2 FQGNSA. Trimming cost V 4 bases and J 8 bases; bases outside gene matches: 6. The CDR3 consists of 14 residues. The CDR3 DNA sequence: TGTGCCAGCAGCTCTAGGACAGGGATCGAAAAACTGTTTTTT. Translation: CASSSRTGIEKLFF.

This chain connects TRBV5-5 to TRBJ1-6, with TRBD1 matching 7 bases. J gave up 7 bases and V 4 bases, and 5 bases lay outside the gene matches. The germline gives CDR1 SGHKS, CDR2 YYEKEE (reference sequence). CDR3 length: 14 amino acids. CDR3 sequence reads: CASSGGQLNSPLHF. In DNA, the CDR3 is TGTGCCAGCAGCGGGGGACAGCTAAATTCACCCCTCCACTTT.

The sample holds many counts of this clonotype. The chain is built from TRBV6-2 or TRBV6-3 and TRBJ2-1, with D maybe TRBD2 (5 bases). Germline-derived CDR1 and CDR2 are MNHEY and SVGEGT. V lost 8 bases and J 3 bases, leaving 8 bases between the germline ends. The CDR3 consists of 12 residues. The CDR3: CASQEGYNEQFF. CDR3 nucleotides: TGTGCCAGCCAAGAGGGCTACAATGAGCAGTTCTTC.

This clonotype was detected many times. The DNA for the CDR3 is TGTGCCAGTAGTATAGACCTGAACACTGAAGCTTTCTTT. This codes for CASSIDLNTEAFF. The chain uses TRBV19 and TRBJ1-1; D not certain. This CDR3 comprises 13 residues. The V gene's germline CDR1 is LNHDA and CDR2 SQIVND (reference sequence). Deletions cut 0 bases from V and 0 bases from J, with 2 bases between.

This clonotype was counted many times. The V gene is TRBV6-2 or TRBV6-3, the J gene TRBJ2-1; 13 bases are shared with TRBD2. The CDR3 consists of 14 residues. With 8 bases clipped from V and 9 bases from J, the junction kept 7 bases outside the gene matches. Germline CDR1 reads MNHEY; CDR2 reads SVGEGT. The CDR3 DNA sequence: TGTGCCAGCTCGGGACTAGCGGGGCGAAGTGAGCAGTTCTTC. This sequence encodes CASSGLAGRSEQFF.

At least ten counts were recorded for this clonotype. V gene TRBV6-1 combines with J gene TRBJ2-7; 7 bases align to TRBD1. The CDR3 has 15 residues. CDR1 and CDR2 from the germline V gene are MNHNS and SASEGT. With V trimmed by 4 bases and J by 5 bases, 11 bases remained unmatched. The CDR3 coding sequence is TGTGCCAGCAGTGCCACAGGGGTATCCCCTCACGAGCAGTACTTC. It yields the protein CASSATGVSPHEQYF.

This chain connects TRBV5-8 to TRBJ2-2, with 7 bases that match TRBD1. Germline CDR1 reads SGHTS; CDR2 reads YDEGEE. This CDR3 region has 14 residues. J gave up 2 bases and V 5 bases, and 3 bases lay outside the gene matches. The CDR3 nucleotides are TGTGCCAGCAGACCAGGGGGAAACACCGGGGAGCTGTTTTTT. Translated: CASRPGGNTGELFF.

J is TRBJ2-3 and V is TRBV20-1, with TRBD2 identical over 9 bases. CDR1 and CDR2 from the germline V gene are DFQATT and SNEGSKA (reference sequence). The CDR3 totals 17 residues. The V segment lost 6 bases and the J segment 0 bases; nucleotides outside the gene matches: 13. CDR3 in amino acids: CSAPRGSGGTSTDTQYF. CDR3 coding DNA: TGCAGTGCCCCTAGGGGTAGCGGGGGAACGAGCACAGATACGCAGTATTTT.

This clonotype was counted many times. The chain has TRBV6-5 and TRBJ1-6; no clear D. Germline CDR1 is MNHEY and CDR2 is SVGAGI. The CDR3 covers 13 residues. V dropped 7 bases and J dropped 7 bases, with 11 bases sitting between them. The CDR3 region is CASKRQDNSPLHF. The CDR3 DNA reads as TGTGCCAGCAAGAGGCAGGACAATTCACCCCTCCACTTT.

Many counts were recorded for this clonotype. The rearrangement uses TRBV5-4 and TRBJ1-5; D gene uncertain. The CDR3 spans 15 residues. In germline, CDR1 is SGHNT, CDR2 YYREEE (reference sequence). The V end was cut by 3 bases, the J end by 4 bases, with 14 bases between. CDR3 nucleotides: TGTGCCAGCAGCTCCGACCTTGAAATAAATCAGCCCCAGCATTTT. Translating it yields CASSSDLEINQPQHF.